This note documents a single T cell receptor (beta chain) sequence. Antigen specificity is unknown. The V and J ends lost 3 bases and 2 bases respectively, with 17 bases between them. The CDR3 sequence is 16 residues long. The germline gives CDR1 WSHSY, CDR2 SAAADI. The sample comes from a study of post-analysis software for immune sequencing data. Study context: There were relapsing-remitting, secondary progressive and progressive-relapsing multiple sclerosis among the disease courses included.

Study-level findings and limits: TRBV segments more frequent in patients than in controls numbered roughly 5 and included TRBV5-6, TRBV5-1 and TRBV20-1. F measure grouped same-batch samples tightly together. A significant reduction in normalized Chao1 diversity was observed in multiple sclerosis patients versus controls.

Carried by the TCR beta cDNA libraries were unique molecular identifiers. A population of 1 to 10 million T cells gave rise to roughly 500,000 cDNA molecules. TCRdb reanalysed the PCR reads using MiXCR and keeps one entry per CDR3 protein. The sample lists roughly 430,000 distinct CDR3 sequences, 30% to 40% occurring once. The source is a girl aged 2-10 years with multiple sclerosis. Sequencing was done on a sample of blood. This chain links TRBV10-2 with TRBJ2-7, with D hard to call. The CDR3 is CASSERAALLTYEQYF. CDR3 in DNA: TGCGCCAGCAGTGAACGTGCAGCATTACTAACCTACGAGCAGTACTTC.